This T cell receptor beta chain is from a study of T-cell memory formation after mild COVID-19. The germline gives CDR1 MNHEY, CDR2 SVGEGT. The CDR3 consists of 13 residues. V was cut by 5 bases and J by 5 bases, with 10 bases left in between. Employing constant-segment primers, 5'RACE generated TCR alpha and TCR beta cDNA libraries bearing sample barcodes and UMIs. TCRdb reprocessed the 5' RACE reads with MiXCR, giving one entry per CDR3 protein. The repertoire holds about 260,000 distinct CDR3 sequences, around 8% seen once, with 20% to 25% in the top ten. The study's findings and limits: Pre-infection memory already had some responding clones, implying cross-reactive memory joined. The authors left the SARS-CoV-2 specificity of second-wave clones peaking on day 37 unconfirmed.

Of note for this clonotype: The antigen remains undetermined.

Material for sequencing was PBMCs or a T cell subset sorted from them (not recorded which). This TCR was sampled from a man younger than 35 who had mild COVID-19 (a few samples of this study predate the infection). Cell type and time point are not known. The chain recombines TRBV6-2 or TRBV6-3 with TRBJ1-5; D possibly corresponds to TRBD1 (6 bases). The CDR3 DNA is TGTGCCAGCAGTGCACAGGGATATCAGCCCCAGCATTTT. Its protein is CASSAQGYQPQHF.